The clone carrying this T cell receptor beta chain was observed a handful of times. V lost 3 bases, J lost 5 bases, and 10 bases stayed unmatched. Germline CDR1 reads LGHNA; CDR2 reads YSLEER. The length of the CDR3 is 16 residues. Only in-frame clones appear in the TCRdb table, and some are missing; sequencing was by immunoSEQ multiplex PCR. The table includes about 200,000 clones, roughly 90% detected once. The sample originates from a study of blood T cell repertoires in COVID-19. For the study at large: Samples came from the United States, Italy and Spain, spanning acute and convalescent COVID-19.

The sequenced material came from peripheral blood. This receptor was identified in a man in his late teens or twenties with active or convalescent COVID-19. The chain uses TRBV4-3 and TRBJ2-7; TRBD1 matches 10 bases. CDR3 sequence: CASSHKSGQGGDEQYF. In DNA, the CDR3 is TGCGCCAGCAGCCATAAGAGCGGACAGGGGGGCGACGAGCAGTACTTC.